The 18 T cell receptor beta chains presented below share a single source sample, sequenced in a study of Ad26.COV2.S vaccination and SARS-CoV-2 variants. The assay was immunoSEQ multiplex PCR, and TCRdb's table has in-frame clones only and misses some. The sample has over 400,000 clones, roughly nine tenths seen once. Treatment indicated: approximately 18 received Ad26.COV2.S at low or high dose, single or two shots; 5 received placebo; per-sample allocation not given. The study sampled participants on day 63 after the first vaccine or placebo injection. The sequenced sample was peripheral blood, obtained in a trial of Ad26.COV2.S vaccine versus placebo. The receptors shown here come from a person between 18 and 60 years old who received the Ad26.COV2.S COVID-19 vaccine or a placebo.

The chain is built from TRBV6-6 and TRBJ2-4, with unresolved D. With 6 bases removed from V and 0 bases from J, the gap between germline ends came to 12 bases. The CDR3 is 15 amino acids. Germline CDR1 is MNHNY and CDR2 is SVGAGI (reference sequence). The DNA for the CDR3 is TGTGCCAGCAGCCGTACAGAGCTAGCCAAAAACATTCAGTACTTC. It yields the protein CASSRTELAKNIQYF.

The V call is TRBV30, the J call TRBJ2-7; D not certain. Germline V gene lookup returns CDR1 GTSNPN and CDR2 SVGIG (reference sequence). V shed 2 bases and J shed 7 bases, with 18 bases lying between them. The CDR3 is 14 residues long. The CDR3 region is CAWSRGPNLGEQYF. CDR3 coding DNA: TGTGCCTGGAGTCGTGGACCGAACCTCGGGGAGCAGTACTTC. Supplemented by reference TRBV30 and TRBJ2-7, the full variable domain reads SQTIHQWPATLVQPVGSPLSLECTVEGTSNPNLYWYRQAAGRGLQLLFYSVGIGQISSEVPQNLSASRPQDRQFILSSKKLLLSDSGFYLCAWSRGPNLGEQYFGPGTRLTVT.

The chain is built from TRBV7-9 and TRBJ1-1, with a weak D call TRBD1 (6 bases). V was shortened by 5 bases and J by 1 base, with 14 bases between the two germline ends. The CDR3 has 15 residues. Germline loops: CDR1 SEHNR, CDR2 FQNEAQ (reference sequence). The CDR3 nucleotides are TGTGCCAGCAGCCCACAGGGTATCTCGAACACTGAAGCTTTCTTT. This codes for CASSPQGISNTEAFF.

The rearrangement links TRBV29-1 to TRBJ1-1, with TRBD1 matching 7 bases. The V gene's germline CDR1 is SQVTM and CDR2 ANQGSEA. CDR3 size: 13 residues. Germline trimming cut 8 bases from V and 1 base from J; bases unmatched to any gene: 7. CDR3 region: CSTGTAKNTEAFF. In nucleotides, the CDR3 is TGCAGCACCGGGACAGCTAAGAACACTGAAGCTTTCTTT.

The J gene is TRBJ2-5, the V gene TRBV27; TRBD2 matches 10 bases. The germline V gene encodes CDR1 MNHEY and CDR2 SMNVEV (reference sequence). The ends lost 5 bases at V and 2 bases at J; junction bases unmatched: 5. The CDR3 is made up of 15 amino acids. CDR3 nucleotide sequence: TGTGCCAGCAGTCCCAGCGGGAGGGTGCAAGAGACCCAGTACTTC. This gives the protein CASSPSGRVQETQYF.

This chain connects TRBV7-2 to TRBJ2-1; D possibly corresponds to TRBD1 (6 bases). This CDR3 comprises 14 residues. Trimming cost V 3 bases and J 11 bases, with 17 bases left between them. The germline gives CDR1 SGHTA, CDR2 FQGNSA. CDR3 amino acids: CASSLDSRSGQQFF. In DNA form, the CDR3 reads TGTGCCAGCAGCTTGGACAGCAGGTCTGGCCAGCAGTTCTTC. Full variable domain (remainder filled in from reference TRBV7-2 and TRBJ2-1): GAGVSQSPSNKVTEKGKDVELRCDPISGHTALYWYRQSLGQGLEFLIYFQGNSAPDKSGLPSDRFSAERTGGSVSTLTIQRTQQEDSAVYLCASSLDSRSGQQFFGPGTRLTVL.

Remarks on this clone: Other DNA sequences in this specimen translate into the identical CDR3. The rearrangement uses TRBV29-1 and TRBJ2-5; 7 bases fit TRBD2. The V segment lost 4 bases and the J segment 3 bases; nucleotides outside the gene matches: 2. Germline lookup yields CDR1 SQVTM and CDR2 ANQGSEA. This CDR3 spans 12 amino acids. CDR3 amino acids: CSVVAGEETQYF. The CDR3 DNA reads TGCAGCGTTGTTGCGGGAGAAGAGACCCAGTACTTC.

This clone was seen a single time. The chain joins TRBV7-3 to TRBJ2-1; maybe TRBD2 (6 bases). Germline CDR1 and CDR2: SGHTA and FQGTGA. The CDR3 contains 19 residues. V gave up 0 bases and J gave up 9 bases, with 27 bases separating them. The CDR3 region is CASSLTGGLGRVGTTEQFF. The CDR3 coding sequence is TGTGCCAGCAGCTTAACGGGGGGACTGGGAAGGGTAGGAACAACTGAGCAGTTCTTC.

The chain recombines TRBV4-1 with TRBJ2-7; 7 bases match TRBD1. Germline V gene data show CDR1 as MGHRA and CDR2 as YSYEKL. There are 17 residues in the CDR3. With 0 bases clipped from V and 1 base from J, the junction kept 9 bases outside the gene matches. CDR3 in DNA: TGCGCCAGCAGCCAAGACCACCCGGGACAGAGATCCTACGAGCAGTACTTC. Residues: CASSQDHPGQRSYEQYF.

CDR3 in DNA: TGTGCCAGCAGTTTCGGGGGCAGGGGTCATGGTCAGCCCCAGCATTTT. Translation gives CASSFGGRGHGQPQHF. The V call is TRBV6-2 or TRBV6-3, the J call TRBJ1-5; the D gene is possibly TRBD1 (6 bases). Trimming left V 4 bases short and J 6 bases short, with 19 bases between. The CDR3 totals 16 residues. Germline V gives CDR1 MNHEY, CDR2 SVGEGT.

The genes are TRBV13 and TRBJ1-1; 9 bases are shared with TRBD1. Germline V gene sequence: CDR1 PRHDT, CDR2 FYEKMQ (reference sequence). V lost 5 bases to trimming and J lost 0 bases; unmatched junction nucleotides: 13. The CDR3 length is 18 residues. The CDR3 here is CASSPPKWTGDMNTEAFF. In DNA form, the CDR3 reads TGTGCCAGCAGCCCCCCCAAATGGACAGGGGACATGAACACTGAAGCTTTCTTT. Together with reference TRBV13 and TRBJ1-1, the CDR3 gives the full variable domain: AAGVIQSPRHLIKEKRETATLKCYPIPRHDTVYWYQQGPGQDPQFLISFYEKMQSDKGSIPDRFSAQQFSDYHSELNMSSLELGDSALYFCASSPPKWTGDMNTEAFFGQGTRLTVV.

V and J are TRBV19 and TRBJ2-1; D assignment may be TRBD1 or TRBD2 (6 bases each). The CDR3 spans 13 residues. Between the trimmed V and J ends, which lost 7 bases and 9 bases, there was a span of 16 bases. Germline values: CDR1 LNHDA, CDR2 SQIVND (reference sequence). CDR3 residues: CASITLGGGEQFF. CDR3 bases: TGTGCCAGTATTACGTTAGGGGGAGGTGAGCAGTTCTTC.

This chain joins TRBV9 and TRBJ2-5, with D hard to call. V was cut by 0 bases and J by 5 bases, with 14 bases left in between. The CDR3 has 15 residues. CDR1 and CDR2 (germline): SGDLS, YYNGEE. DNA of the CDR3: TGTGCCAGCAGCGTAGGAATTTCGAGTCAGGAGACCCAGTACTTC. Amino acid sequence: CASSVGISSQETQYF.

This chain links TRBV19 with TRBJ2-2; D is possibly TRBD2 (6 bases). Germline V gene data show CDR1 as LNHDA and CDR2 as SQIVND (reference sequence). V was pared by 3 bases and J by 4 bases, with 15 bases between. This CDR3 has 16 residues. CDR3 nucleotides: TGTGCCAGTAGTATGGTAGCAGGGACTGCCACCGGGGAGCTGTTTTTT. It is translated as CASSMVAGTATGELFF.

The rearrangement uses TRBV14 and TRBJ2-5, with unresolved D. This CDR3 is built from 11 residues. Per germline, CDR1 SGHDN and CDR2 FVKESK. The V gene lost 10 bases and the J gene lost 5 bases, with 11 bases spanning the gap. CDR3 amino acids: CATLPRETQYF. The DNA for the CDR3 is TGTGCCACTTTACCTCGGGAGACCCAGTACTTC.

The sample holds one count of this clone. The chain recombines TRBV29-1 with TRBJ2-3, with D possibly matching TRBD1 (5 bases). Germline assignment: CDR1 SQVTM and CDR2 ANQGSEA. Trimming took 5 bases from V and 4 from J, leaving 13 bases between them. The CDR3 consists of 13 residues. DNA for the CDR3: TGCAGCGTTTTGAGAACAGGTCCAGATACGCAGTATTTT. It specifies CSVLRTGPDTQYF.

The chain employs TRBV4-2 and TRBJ1-3, with D unclear. The CDR3 runs 12 residues. V was pared by 0 bases and J by 4 bases, with 1 base between. The germline CDR1 and CDR2 sequences are LGHNA and YNFKEQ. The CDR3 DNA sequence: TGTGCCAGCAGCCAAGAGGGAAACACCATATATTTT. It encodes CASSQEGNTIYF.

This clone appeared once. The chain carries TRBV28 and TRBJ1-5; tentatively, D is TRBD1 (5 bases). Trimming took off 2 bases at V and 6 bases at J, with 14 bases between the two ends. The CDR3 sequence is 15 residues long. Germline-derived CDR1 and CDR2 are MDHEN and SYDVKM. The CDR3 DNA sequence: TGTGCCAGCAGTTTAAGCGGGGGTAACAGTCAGCCCCAGCATTTT. Protein: CASSLSGGNSQPQHF. The whole variable domain, remainder taken from reference TRBV28 and TRBJ1-5, is DVKVTQSSRYLVKRTGEKVFLECVQDMDHENMFWYRQDPGLGLRLIYFSYDVKMKEKGDIPEGYSVSREKKERFSLILESASTNQTSMYLCASSLSGGNSQPQHFGDGTRLSIL.